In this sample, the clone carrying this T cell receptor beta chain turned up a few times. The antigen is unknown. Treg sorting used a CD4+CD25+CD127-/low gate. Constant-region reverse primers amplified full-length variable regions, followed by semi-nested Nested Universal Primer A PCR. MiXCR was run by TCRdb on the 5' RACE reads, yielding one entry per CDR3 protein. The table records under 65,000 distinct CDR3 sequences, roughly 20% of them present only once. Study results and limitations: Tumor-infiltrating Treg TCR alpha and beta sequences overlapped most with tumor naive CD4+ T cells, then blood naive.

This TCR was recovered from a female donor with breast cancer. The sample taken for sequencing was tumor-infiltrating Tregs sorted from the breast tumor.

The CDR3 region has the DNA TGCGCCAGCAGCCAAGATGCGGTAGCCAAAAACATTCAGTACTTC. Translating gives CASSQDAVAKNIQYF. The chain uses TRBV4-1 and TRBJ2-4; D call uncertain. The CDR3 consists of 15 residues. Per the germline V gene, CDR1 is MGHRA and CDR2 is YSYEKL. Trimming removed 0 bases from V and 0 bases from J, with 6 bases in between.